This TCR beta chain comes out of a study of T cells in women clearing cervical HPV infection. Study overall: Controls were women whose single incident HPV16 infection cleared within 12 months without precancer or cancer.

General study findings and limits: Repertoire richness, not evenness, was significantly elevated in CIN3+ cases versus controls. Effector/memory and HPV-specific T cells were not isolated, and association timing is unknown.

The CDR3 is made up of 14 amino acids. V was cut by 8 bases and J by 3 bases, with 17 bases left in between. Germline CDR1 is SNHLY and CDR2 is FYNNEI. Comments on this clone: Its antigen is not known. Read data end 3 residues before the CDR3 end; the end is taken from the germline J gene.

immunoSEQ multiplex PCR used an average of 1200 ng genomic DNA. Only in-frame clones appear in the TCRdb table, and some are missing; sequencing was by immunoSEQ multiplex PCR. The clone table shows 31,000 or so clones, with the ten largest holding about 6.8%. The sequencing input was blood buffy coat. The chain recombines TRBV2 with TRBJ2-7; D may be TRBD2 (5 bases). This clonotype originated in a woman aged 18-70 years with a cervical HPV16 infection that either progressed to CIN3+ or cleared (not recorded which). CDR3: CASRTIRRVYEQYF. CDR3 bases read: TGTGCCAGCCGTACAATTCGGCGGGTCTACGAG.